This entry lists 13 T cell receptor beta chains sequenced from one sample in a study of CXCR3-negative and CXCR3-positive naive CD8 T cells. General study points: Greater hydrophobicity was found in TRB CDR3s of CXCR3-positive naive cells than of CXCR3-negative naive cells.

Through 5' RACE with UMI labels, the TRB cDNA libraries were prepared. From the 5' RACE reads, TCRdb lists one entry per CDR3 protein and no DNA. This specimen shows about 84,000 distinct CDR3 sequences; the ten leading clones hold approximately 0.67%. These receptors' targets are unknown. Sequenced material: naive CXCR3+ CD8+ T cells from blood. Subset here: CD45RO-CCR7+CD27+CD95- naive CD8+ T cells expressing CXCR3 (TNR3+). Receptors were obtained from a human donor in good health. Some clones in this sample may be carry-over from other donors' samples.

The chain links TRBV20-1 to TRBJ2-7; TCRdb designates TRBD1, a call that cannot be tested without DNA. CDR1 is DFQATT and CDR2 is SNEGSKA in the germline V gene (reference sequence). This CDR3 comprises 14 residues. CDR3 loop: CSAKGSRTSYEQYF.

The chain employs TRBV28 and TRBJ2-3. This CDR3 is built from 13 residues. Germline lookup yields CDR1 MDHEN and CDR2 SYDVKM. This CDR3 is CASLDFVPDTQYF.

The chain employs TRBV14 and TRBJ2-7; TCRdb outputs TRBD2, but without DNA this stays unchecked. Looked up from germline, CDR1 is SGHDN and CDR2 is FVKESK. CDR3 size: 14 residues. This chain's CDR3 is CASSQGLAAYEQYF.

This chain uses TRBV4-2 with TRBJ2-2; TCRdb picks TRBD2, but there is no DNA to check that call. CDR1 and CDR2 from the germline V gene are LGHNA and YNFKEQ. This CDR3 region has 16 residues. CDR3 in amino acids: CASSQEGTSLTGELFF.

CDR3 amino acids: CASSLGTGAGETQYF. This rearrangement joins TRBV5-5 to TRBJ2-5; TCRdb's assignment of TRBD1 cannot be checked, as there is no DNA. Germline loops: CDR1 SGHKS, CDR2 YYEKEE (reference sequence). The CDR3 spans 15 residues.

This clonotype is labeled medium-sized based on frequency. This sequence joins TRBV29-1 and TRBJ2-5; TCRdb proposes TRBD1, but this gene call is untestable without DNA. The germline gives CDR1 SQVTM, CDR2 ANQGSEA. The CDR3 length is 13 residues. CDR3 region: CSVDPRAQETQYF.

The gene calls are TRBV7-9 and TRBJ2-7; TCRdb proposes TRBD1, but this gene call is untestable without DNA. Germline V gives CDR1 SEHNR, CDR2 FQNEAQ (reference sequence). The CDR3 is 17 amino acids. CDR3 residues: CASSFSPGPAMTYEQYF.

CDR3 residues: CASTGTGPLFYNEQFF. The chain recombines TRBV6-2 or TRBV6-3 with TRBJ2-1; lacking DNA, the TRBD1 call made by TCRdb goes unchecked. Germline assignment: CDR1 MNHEY and CDR2 SVGEGT. CDR3 size: 16 residues.

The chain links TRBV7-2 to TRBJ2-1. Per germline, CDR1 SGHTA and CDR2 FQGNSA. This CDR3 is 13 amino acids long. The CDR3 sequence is CASSLESNNEQFF.

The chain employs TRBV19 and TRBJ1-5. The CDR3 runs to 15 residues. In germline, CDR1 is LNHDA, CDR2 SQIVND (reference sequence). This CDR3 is CASSIDGHRRQPQHF.

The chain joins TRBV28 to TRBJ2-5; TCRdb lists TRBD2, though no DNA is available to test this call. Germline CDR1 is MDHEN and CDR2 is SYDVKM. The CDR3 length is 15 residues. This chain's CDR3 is CASKNIAGAQETQYF.

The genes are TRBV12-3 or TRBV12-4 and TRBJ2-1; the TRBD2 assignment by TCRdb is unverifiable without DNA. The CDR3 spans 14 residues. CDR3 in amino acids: CASNLAGGPNEQFF.

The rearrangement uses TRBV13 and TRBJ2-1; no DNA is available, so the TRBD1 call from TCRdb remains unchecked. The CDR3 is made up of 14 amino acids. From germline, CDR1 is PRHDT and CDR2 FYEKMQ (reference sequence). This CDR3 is CASSPGPLVKEQFF. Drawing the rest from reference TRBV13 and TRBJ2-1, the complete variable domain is AAGVIQSPRHLIKEKRETATLKCYPIPRHDTVYWYQQGPGQDPQFLISFYEKMQSDKGSIPDRFSAQQFSDYHSELNMSSLELGDSALYFCASSPGPLVKEQFFGPGTRLTVL.